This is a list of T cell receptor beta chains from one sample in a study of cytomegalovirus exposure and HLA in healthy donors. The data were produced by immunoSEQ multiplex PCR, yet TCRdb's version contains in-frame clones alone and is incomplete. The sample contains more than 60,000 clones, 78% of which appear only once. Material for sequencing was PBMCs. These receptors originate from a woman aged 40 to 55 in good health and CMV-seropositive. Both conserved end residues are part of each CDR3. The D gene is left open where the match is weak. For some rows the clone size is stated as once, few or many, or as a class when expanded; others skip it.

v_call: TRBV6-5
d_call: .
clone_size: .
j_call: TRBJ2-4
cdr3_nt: TGTGCCAGCAGAAGGGGAGCCAAAAACATTCAGTACTTC
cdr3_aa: CASRRGAKNIQYF

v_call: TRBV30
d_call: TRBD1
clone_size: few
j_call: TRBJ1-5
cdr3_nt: TGTGCCTGGAACAGGGGTCGTGCCAATCAGCCCCAGCATTTT
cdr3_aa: CAWNRGRANQPQHF

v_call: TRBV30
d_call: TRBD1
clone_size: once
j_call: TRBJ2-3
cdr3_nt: TGTGCCTGGACCGGGACAGGGGCAGATACGCAGTATTTT
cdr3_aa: CAWTGTGADTQYF

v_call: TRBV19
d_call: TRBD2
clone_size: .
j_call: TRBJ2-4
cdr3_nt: TGTGCCAGTAGTACCCAGCGGGGGGTTAACATTCAGTACTTC
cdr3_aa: CASSTQRGVNIQYF

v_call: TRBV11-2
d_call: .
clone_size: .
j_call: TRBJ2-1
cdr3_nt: TGTGCCAGCAGCTTCTCTAGCTCCTACAATGAGCAGTTCTTC
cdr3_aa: CASSFSSSYNEQFF

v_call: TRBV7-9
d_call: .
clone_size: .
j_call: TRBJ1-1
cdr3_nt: TGTGCCAGCAGCCGGGACATATACGCCCCTGAAGCTTTCTTT
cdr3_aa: CASSRDIYAPEAFF

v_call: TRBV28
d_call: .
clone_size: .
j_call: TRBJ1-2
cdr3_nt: TGTGCCAGCAGTGGGAGAGACCTCTATGGCTACACCTTC
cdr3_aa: CASSGRDLYGYTF

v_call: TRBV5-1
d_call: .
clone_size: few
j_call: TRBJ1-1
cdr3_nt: TGCGCCAGCAGCTTGGGGGCAGGGATGAACACTGAAGCTTTCTTT
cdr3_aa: CASSLGAGMNTEAFF

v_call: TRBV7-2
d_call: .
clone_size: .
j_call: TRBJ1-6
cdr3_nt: TGTGCCAGCAGCTTAGGGGGGGGACTTCGGAGCTCCTATAATTCACCCCTCCACTTT
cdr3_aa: CASSLGGGLRSSYNSPLHF

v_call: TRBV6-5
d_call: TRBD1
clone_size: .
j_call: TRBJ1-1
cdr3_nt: TGTGCCAGCAGTTACTCTTACAGGGGTACTGAAGCTTTCTTT
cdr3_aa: CASSYSYRGTEAFF

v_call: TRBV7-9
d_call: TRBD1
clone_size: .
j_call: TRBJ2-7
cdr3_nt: TGTGCCAGCAGCTCGACAGGGAACTCCTACGAGCAGTACTTC
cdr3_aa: CASSSTGNSYEQYF

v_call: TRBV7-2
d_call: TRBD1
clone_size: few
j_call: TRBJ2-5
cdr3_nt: TGTGCCAGCAGCTCTTTCGGACAGGGGGCTGTCCAGTACTTC
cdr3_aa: CASSSFGQGAVQYF

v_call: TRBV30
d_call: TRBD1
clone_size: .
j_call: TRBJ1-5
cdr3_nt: TGTGCCTGGAGTCCCGATACAGGGGGCAGCAATCAGCCCCAGCATTTT
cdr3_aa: CAWSPDTGGSNQPQHF

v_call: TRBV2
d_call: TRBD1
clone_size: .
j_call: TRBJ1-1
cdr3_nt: TGTGCCAGCAGAAATACAGGGGGATCACCGAACACTGAAGCTTTCTTT
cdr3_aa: CASRNTGGSPNTEAFF

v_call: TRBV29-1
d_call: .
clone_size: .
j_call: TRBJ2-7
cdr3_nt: TGCAGCGTTACAGGCTACTTGTCCTACGAGCAGTACTTC
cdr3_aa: CSVTGYLSYEQYF

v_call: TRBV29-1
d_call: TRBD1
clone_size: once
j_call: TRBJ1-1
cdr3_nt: TGCAGCGTTACAGGGGGCTATAACACTGAAGCTTTCTTT
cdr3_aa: CSVTGGYNTEAFF

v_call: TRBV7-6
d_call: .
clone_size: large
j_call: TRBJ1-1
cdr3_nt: TGTGCCAGCAGCTCGCTAGGACAGAACACTGAAGCTTTCTTT
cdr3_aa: CASSSLGQNTEAFF

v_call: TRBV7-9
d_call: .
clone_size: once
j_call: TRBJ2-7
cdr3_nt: TGTGCCAGCAGCTTAGGTGGAGGGCTAAGGCACGAGCAGTACTTC
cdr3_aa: CASSLGGGLRHEQYF

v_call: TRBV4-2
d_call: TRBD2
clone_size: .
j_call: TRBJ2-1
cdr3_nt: TGTGCCAGCAGCCGCGGAGGACTAGCGGGGGGCCGCGGCTCCTACAATGAGCAGTTCTTC
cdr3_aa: CASSRGGLAGGRGSYNEQFF

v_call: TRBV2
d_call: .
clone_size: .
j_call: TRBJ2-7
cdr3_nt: TGTGCCAGCAGTGGTCAGGTATCCTACGAGCAGTACTTC
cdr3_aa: CASSGQVSYEQYF

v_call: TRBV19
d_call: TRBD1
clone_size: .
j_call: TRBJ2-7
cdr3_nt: TGTGCCAGTAGTGCGGGACAGGGGTCCGAGCAGTACTTC
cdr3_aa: CASSAGQGSEQYF

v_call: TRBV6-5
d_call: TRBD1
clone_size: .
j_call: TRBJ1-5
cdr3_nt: TGTGCCAGCAGTCAATCCTGGACAGGGCAAGAGCCCCAGCATTTT
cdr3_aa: CASSQSWTGQEPQHF

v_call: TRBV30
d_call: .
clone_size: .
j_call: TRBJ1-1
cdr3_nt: TGTGCCTGGAGTGGGAGAAGCACTGAAGCTTTCTTT
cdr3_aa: CAWSGRSTEAFF

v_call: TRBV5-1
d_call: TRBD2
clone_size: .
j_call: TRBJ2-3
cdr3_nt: TGCGCCAGCAGCTTGGTAACTAGCGCGAGCACAGATACGCAGTATTTT
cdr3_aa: CASSLVTSASTDTQYF

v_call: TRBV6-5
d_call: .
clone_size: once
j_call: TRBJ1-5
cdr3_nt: TGTGCCAGCAGTTACTCGTTTCCAGGGGGCAATCAGCCCCAGCATTTT
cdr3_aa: CASSYSFPGGNQPQHF

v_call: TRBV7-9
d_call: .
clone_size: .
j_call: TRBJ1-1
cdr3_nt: TGTGCCAGCAGCTACCACAGGGCTGAAGCTTTCTTT
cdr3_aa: CASSYHRAEAFF

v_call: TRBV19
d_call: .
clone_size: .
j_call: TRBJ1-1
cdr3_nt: TGTGCCAGTAGGAGCTCGGGGGGCGCCGGGGAAGCTTTCTTT
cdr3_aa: CASRSSGGAGEAFF

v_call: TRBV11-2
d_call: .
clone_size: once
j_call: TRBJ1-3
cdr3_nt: TGTGCCAGCAGCCCCGGGGGTCTGGGCTCTGGAAACACCATATATTTT
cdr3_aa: CASSPGGLGSGNTIYF

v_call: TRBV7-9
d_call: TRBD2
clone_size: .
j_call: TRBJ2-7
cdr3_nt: TGTGCCAGCAGCTTTTTTGGGACTAGCGTCGTACCTGTGCAGTACTTC
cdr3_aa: CASSFFGTSVVPVQYF

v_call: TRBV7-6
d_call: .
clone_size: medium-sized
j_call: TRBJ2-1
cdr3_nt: TGTGCCAGCAGCTTAGGCCCCCCGGGATGGGGGGACCACAATGAGCAGTTCTTC
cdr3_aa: CASSLGPPGWGDHNEQFF

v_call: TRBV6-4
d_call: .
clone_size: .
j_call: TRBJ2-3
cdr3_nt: TGTGCCAGCAGTGAAGGAGATTTTAGCACAGATACGCAGTATTTT
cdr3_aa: CASSEGDFSTDTQYF

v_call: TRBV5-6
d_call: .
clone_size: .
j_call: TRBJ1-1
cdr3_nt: TGTGCCAGCAGCGAAGGGGTTGGCGCTTTCTTT
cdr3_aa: CASSEGVGAFF

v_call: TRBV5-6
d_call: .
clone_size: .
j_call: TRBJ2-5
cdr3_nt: TGTGCCAGCAGCTTGAGACAGCTTAAAGAGACCCAGTACTTC
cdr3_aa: CASSLRQLKETQYF

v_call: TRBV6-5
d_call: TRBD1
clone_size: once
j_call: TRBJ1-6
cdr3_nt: TGTGCCAGCGAAACAGGGGGACGATCGGATTCACCCCTCCACTTT
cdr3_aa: CASETGGRSDSPLHF

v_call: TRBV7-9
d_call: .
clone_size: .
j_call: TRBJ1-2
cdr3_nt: TGTGCCAGCAGCCCGTACTATGGCTACACCTTC
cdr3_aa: CASSPYYGYTF

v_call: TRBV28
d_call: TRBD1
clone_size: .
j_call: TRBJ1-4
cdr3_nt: TGTGCCAGCAGTTTGTCGGGACAGTATAATGAAAAACTGTTTTTT
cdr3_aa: CASSLSGQYNEKLFF

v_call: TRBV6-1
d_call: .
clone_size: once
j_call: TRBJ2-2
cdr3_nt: TGTGCCAGCAGGACGCAGTGGGGCAGAACCGGGGAGCTGTTTTTT
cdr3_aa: CASRTQWGRTGELFF

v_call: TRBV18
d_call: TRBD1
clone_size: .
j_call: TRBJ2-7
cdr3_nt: TGTGCCAGCTCACAGGGGGCCGGGGACGAGCAGTACTTC
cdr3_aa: CASSQGAGDEQYF

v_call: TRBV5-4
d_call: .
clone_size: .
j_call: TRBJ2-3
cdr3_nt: TGTGCCAGCAGCTTGGGAGGAAGAACAGATACGCAGTATTTT
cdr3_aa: CASSLGGRTDTQYF

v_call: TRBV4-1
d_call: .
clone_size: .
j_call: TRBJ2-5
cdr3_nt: TGCGCCAGCGGCCGGGAGCCGGGCCAGGTAACCCAGTACTTC
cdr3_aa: CASGREPGQVTQYF

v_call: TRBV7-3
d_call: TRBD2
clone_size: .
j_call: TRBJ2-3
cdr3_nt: TGTGCCAGCAGCTTGTCTAGCGGGGATACGCAGTATTTT
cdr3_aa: CASSLSSGDTQYF

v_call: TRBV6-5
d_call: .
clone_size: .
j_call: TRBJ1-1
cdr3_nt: TGTGCCAGCAGTTACTCGATCGGAGGGAGCACTGAAGCTTTCTTT
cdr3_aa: CASSYSIGGSTEAFF

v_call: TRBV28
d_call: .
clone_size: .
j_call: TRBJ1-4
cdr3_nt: TGTGCCAGCAGTCCACCGGGGGGCTATAATGAAAAACTGTTTTTT
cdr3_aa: CASSPPGGYNEKLFF

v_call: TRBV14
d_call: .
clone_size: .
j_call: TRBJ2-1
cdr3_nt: TGTGCCAGCAGCCAAGTGAGCCGCAATGAGCAGTTCTTC
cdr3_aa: CASSQVSRNEQFF

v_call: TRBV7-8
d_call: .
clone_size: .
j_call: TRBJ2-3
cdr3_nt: TGTGCCAGCAGCCCTGTGGGTACCGGGGCAGATACGCAGTATTTT
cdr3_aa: CASSPVGTGADTQYF

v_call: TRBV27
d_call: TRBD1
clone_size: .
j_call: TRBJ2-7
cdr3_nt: TGTGCCAGCAGGGGGACAGTCTCCTACGAGCAGTACTTC
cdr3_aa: CASRGTVSYEQYF

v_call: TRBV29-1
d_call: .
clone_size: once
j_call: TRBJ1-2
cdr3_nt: TGCAGCGTTGAATCGGCTGGCAGGGCGGTTGGCTACACCTTC
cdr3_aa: CSVESAGRAVGYTF

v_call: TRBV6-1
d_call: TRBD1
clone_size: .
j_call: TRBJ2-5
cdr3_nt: TGTGCCAGCAGTCCCCGACAGGGGACACAAGAGACCCAGTACTTC
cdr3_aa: CASSPRQGTQETQYF

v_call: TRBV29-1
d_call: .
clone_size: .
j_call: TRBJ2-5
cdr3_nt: TGCAGCGTTGGGCGACAGCAAGAGACCCAGTACTTC
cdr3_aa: CSVGRQQETQYF

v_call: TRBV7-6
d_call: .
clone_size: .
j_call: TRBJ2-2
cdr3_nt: TGTGCCAGCAGCTTAGTGCGTGCGGGGGAGCTGTTTTTT
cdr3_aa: CASSLVRAGELFF

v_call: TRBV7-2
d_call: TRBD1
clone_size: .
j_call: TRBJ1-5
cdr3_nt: TGTGCCAGCAGCCCAGAACAGGGGGCTTGGCAGCCCCAGCATTTT
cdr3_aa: CASSPEQGAWQPQHF

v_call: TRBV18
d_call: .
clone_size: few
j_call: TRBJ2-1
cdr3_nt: TGTGCCAGCTCACCACCCGGCAGGCCGAATGAGCAGTTCTTC
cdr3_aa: CASSPPGRPNEQFF

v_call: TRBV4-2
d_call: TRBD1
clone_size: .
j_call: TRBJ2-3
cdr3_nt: TGTGCCAGCAGCCCCCGACAGGGTTTTGCGGGTGCAGATACGCAGTATTTT
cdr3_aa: CASSPRQGFAGADTQYF

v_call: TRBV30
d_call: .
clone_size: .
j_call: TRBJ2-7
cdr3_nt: TGTGCCTGGAGTACAGGTTTAAAGGAATTAAACGAGCAGTACTTC
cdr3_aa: CAWSTGLKELNEQYF

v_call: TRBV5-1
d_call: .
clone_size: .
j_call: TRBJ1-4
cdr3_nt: TGCGCCAGCAAACAGGGTACGGGCGAAAAACTGTTTTTT
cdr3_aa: CASKQGTGEKLFF

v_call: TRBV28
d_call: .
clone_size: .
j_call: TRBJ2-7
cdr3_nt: TGTGCCAGCATCCCTTATGGGGGGTTCCACGAGCAGTACTTC
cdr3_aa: CASIPYGGFHEQYF

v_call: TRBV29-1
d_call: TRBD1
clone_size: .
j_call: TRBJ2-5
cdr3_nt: TGCAGCGTTGGACAGGGGGCAGGAGAGACCCAGTACTTC
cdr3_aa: CSVGQGAGETQYF

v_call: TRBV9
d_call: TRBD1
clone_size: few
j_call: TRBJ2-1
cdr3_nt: TGTGCCAGCAGCGCCGGGACAGGGGTCTACAATGAGCAGTTCTTC
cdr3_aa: CASSAGTGVYNEQFF

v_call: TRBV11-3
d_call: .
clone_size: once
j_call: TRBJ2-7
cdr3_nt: TGTGCCAGCAGCTTGGGGGCAGGGGGGACCTACGAGCAGCACTTC
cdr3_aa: CASSLGAGGTYEQHF

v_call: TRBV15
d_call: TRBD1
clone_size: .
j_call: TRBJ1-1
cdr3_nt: TGTGCCACCAGGCCGGGTGAGGGGGCGTACGAAGCTTTCTTT
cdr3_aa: CATRPGEGAYEAFF